The T cell receptor beta chain under discussion was sequenced for a study of blood T cell repertoires in COVID-19. About the research overall: Both acute and convalescent COVID-19 samples were obtained from the United States, Italy and Spain. T cells, B-cell-depleted T cells, or PBMCs supplied cDNA or gDNA.

Original handling: Estimates of nucleated cell counts were drawn from the amplification of reference gene primers. The repertoire was sequenced with immunoSEQ multiplex PCR; TCRdb's copy has only in-frame clones and lacks some. V, J and clone size are those of that table, while D and trimming were read from the DNA. The top ten clones hold more than 1% of a sample with some 150,000 clones, 70% to 90% of them seen once. Trimming shortened V by 0 bases and J by 0 bases, and 6 bases separated the two germline ends. Germline lookup yields CDR1 KGHSH and CDR2 LQKENI. CDR3 size: 15 residues. The chain has TRBV18 and TRBJ1-3, with D tentatively TRBD1 (5 bases). The sample taken for sequencing was peripheral blood. This TCR derives from a man between 35 and 55 years old with acute or convalescent COVID-19. The DNA for the CDR3 is TGTGCCAGCTCACCACCGACAGACTCTGGAAACACCATATATTTT. The encoded protein is CASSPPTDSGNTIYF.